This TCR beta chain comes out of a study of cytomegalovirus exposure and HLA in healthy donors. Note on this clone: As yet, its antigen is unknown.

Study conclusions and caveats: In a later analysis, specific HLA alleles were associated with 15,000 to 20,000 TCR beta sequences at a 0.05 false discovery rate.

The germline V gene has CDR1 SGHRS and CDR2 YFSETQ. There are 14 residues in the CDR3. With 4 bases removed from V and 3 bases from J, the gap between germline ends came to 13 bases. The PCR made use of 60 Vbeta and 13 Jbeta primers. TCRdb keeps only in-frame clones here, not all; method: immunoSEQ multiplex PCR. The sample records approximately 150,000 clones, more than 75% being singletons. The TCR comes from a female donor in good health and CMV-seronegative. The sequenced sample consisted of PBMCs. The chain joins TRBV5-1 to TRBJ2-5; TRBD1 might be the D (6 bases). Here the CDR3 DNA reads TGCGCCAGCAGCCAAGGGAAGGGGGAAGAGACCCAGTACTTC. Its protein product is CASSQGKGEETQYF.